This T cell receptor beta chain comes out of a study of blood T cell repertoires in COVID-19. Study in general: The United States, Italy and Spain were the sources of the acute and convalescent COVID-19 samples.

How the authors handled the data: Researchers report that nucleated cell counts were estimated from reference gene primer amplification. TCRdb's copy holds only in-frame clones and misses some; the assay was immunoSEQ multiplex PCR. The V and J calls and clone size come from that table; D and trimming were worked out from the DNA. This sample has fewer than 650,000 clones, with less than 90% found just once. A note on this clone: Mismatch with germline at one junction end may stem from a read error.

Sequenced input: peripheral blood. The sequence derives from a woman aged 45-65 years with COVID-19, enrolled during active disease.

The CDR3 spells CATSSGTSLIYF. CDR3 in DNA: TGTGCCACCAGCAGCGGGACATCTTTAATTTATTTT. This sequence joins TRBV15 and TRBJ1-5, with D maybe TRBD1 (6 bases). Germline CDR1 LNHNV, CDR2 YYDKDF (reference sequence). The CDR3 contains 12 residues.